Described below is a single T cell receptor beta chain sequence and its context. Its antigen remains unidentified. The data were taken from a study of OX40 agonist ivuxolimab in advanced cancers. General study findings and limits: Compared with CD4+, CD8+ T cells on average had more expanded clones.

Trimming took 3 bases from V and 0 from J, leaving 12 bases between them. Germline CDR1 MNHEY, CDR2 SMNVEV (reference sequence). This CDR3 has 16 amino acids. Generated by immunoSEQ multiplex PCR, the TCRdb table keeps only in-frame clones and is missing some. The repertoire consists of about 110,000 clones, with more than 70% occurring once and the leading ten covering around 0.26%. This TCR was sampled from an adult with an advanced solid tumor such as melanoma, head and neck, liver or kidney cancer. The sequencing used CD4+ or CD8+ T cells sorted from blood, collected in a trial of the OX40 agonist ivuxolimab. V gene TRBV27 combines with J gene TRBJ1-5; D possibly corresponds to TRBD1 (6 bases). For the CDR3, the DNA is TGTGCCAGCAGTTTGAGGGGGGATTATAGCAATCAGCCCCAGCATTTT. The encoded protein is CASSLRGDYSNQPQHF.